These 21 T cell receptor beta chains were sequenced from one sample in a study of STAT3 mutations in large granular lymphocyte leukemia. General study points: In T-cell large granular lymphocyte leukemia, about half of patients showed multiple immunodominant subclonotypes.

Their cognate antigens are unknown. TCRdb's table, derived via immunoSEQ multiplex PCR, lists solely in-frame clones and lacks some. The sample lists approximately 3,000 clones; approximately 73% were seen once. The specimen was peripheral blood mononuclear cells. The origin of the receptors is a woman between 35 and 50 years old with T-cell large granular lymphocyte leukemia. Some clones in this sample may be carry-over from other donors' samples.

CDR3 coding DNA: TGTGCCAGCAGGACGGGCGTAATTTCGGAAGCTTTCTTT. Its translation is CASRTGVISEAFF. The genes are TRBV6-5 and TRBJ1-1; D is uncertain. In germline, CDR1 is MNHEY, CDR2 SVGAGI. The CDR3 spans 13 residues. V gave up 6 bases and J gave up 8 bases, with 16 bases separating them.

In DNA form, the CDR3 reads TGCGCCAGCAGCTTGGGGCCGGGGTCCTATAATTCACCCCTCCACTTT. Protein product: CASSLGPGSYNSPLHF. The genes are TRBV5-1 and TRBJ1-6; D uncertain. V was cut by 0 bases and J by 1 base, with 8 bases left in between. Germline lookup yields CDR1 SGHRS and CDR2 YFSETQ. The CDR3 extends over 16 amino acids.

The DNA for the CDR3 is TGTGCCAGCAGCTTATCCGGGACAGCTTTAGCGGGAGGCATAAATGAGCAGTTCTTC. It is translated as CASSLSGTALAGGINEQFF. The chain has TRBV7-9 and TRBJ2-1; 10 bases fit TRBD2. This CDR3 comprises 19 residues. The germline V gene encodes CDR1 SEHNR and CDR2 FQNEAQ (reference sequence). V lost 2 bases to trimming and J lost 7 bases; unmatched junction nucleotides: 17.

The chain is built from TRBV19 and TRBJ1-2, with 7 bases identical to TRBD1. This CDR3 spans 12 amino acids. Germline V lookup: CDR1 LNHDA, CDR2 SQIVND (reference sequence). V was clipped by 6 bases and J by 4 bases; unmatched bases: 2. This CDR3 reads CASRTGSYGYTF. The CDR3 DNA is TGTGCCAGTAGGACAGGGAGCTATGGCTACACCTTC.

The rearrangement links TRBV5-1 to TRBJ2-7; 9 bases agree with TRBD2. Trimming at V came to 4 bases and at J to 5 bases, leaving 10 bases not matched to a gene. The CDR3 sequence is 15 residues long. The germline gives CDR1 SGHRS, CDR2 YFSETQ. This CDR3 is CASSRQGLALDEQYF. The CDR3 nucleotides are TGCGCCAGCAGCCGACAGGGACTAGCTCTCGACGAGCAGTACTTC.

V and J are TRBV7-9 and TRBJ2-7, with 14 bases lining up with TRBD2. The CDR3 runs 18 residues. Per the germline V gene, CDR1 is SEHNR and CDR2 is FQNEAQ (reference sequence). V lost 8 bases and J lost 0; bases outside the gene matches: 12. DNA for the CDR3: TGTGCCAGCGGGGATACTAGGACTAGCGGGAGGAGCTCCTACGAGCAGTACTTC. It is translated as CASGDTRTSGRSSYEQYF.

As concerns this clone: Its ends do not fully match the called genes, so a read error is possible. The chain has TRBV7-7 and TRBJ1-5; tentative D call: TRBD1 (6 bases). The length of the CDR3 is 13 residues. Germline CDR1 is SSHAT and CDR2 is FNYEAQ (reference sequence). The CDR3 loop reads CASSPTKGGPQHF. Written as DNA, the CDR3 is TGTGCTAGCAGCCCGACGAAAGGGGGGCCCCAGCATTTT. The full variable domain, in which reference TRBV7-7 and TRBJ1-5 provide the parts outside the CDR3, is GAGVSQSPRYKVTKRGQDVTLRCDPISSHATLYWYQQALGQGPEFLTYFNYEAQPDKSGLPSDRFSAERPEGSISTLTIQRTEQRDSAMYRCASSPTKGGPQHFGDGTRLSIL.

By share of the sample, this clone is large. V usage is TRBV6-5 and J usage is TRBJ1-4; 7 nucleotides agree with TRBD1. There are 14 residues in the CDR3. J lost 8 bases, V lost 3 bases, and 6 bases had no gene match. Per germline, CDR1 MNHEY and CDR2 SVGAGI. This chain's CDR3 is CASSYKQGLEKLFF. The CDR3 bases are TGTGCCAGCAGTTATAAACAGGGGTTGGAAAAACTGTTTTTT.

The rearrangement joins TRBV9 to TRBJ2-3; a possible D gene is TRBD1 (5 bases). V lost 0 bases, J lost 6 bases, and 14 bases lay in between. The CDR3 has 15 residues. Germline assignment: CDR1 SGDLS and CDR2 YYNGEE. CDR3 nucleotides: TGTGCCAGCAGCGTAGGGGGCCTAACCCTGGATACGCAGTATTTT. Its protein product is CASSVGGLTLDTQYF.

V is TRBV29-1 and J is TRBJ2-7; D may be TRBD1 (6 bases). This CDR3 comprises 13 residues. Germline V gene sequence: CDR1 SQVTM, CDR2 ANQGSEA. Trimming stripped 6 bases from V and 2 bases from J, with 14 bases between. The CDR3 loop is CSVYSGTTYEQYF. The CDR3 DNA follows: TGCAGCGTCTATTCCGGGACAACCTACGAGCAGTACTTC.

J is TRBJ1-2 and V is TRBV7-9, with unresolved D. The germline gives CDR1 SEHNR, CDR2 FQNEAQ (reference sequence). V was shortened by 5 bases and J by 7 bases, with 14 bases between the two germline ends. CDR3 length: 13 residues. CDR3 sequence: CASSPGGISGYTF. Written as DNA, the CDR3 is TGTGCCAGCAGCCCAGGCGGCATCAGTGGCTACACCTTC.

The rearrangement joins TRBV27 to TRBJ1-1; D might be TRBD1 (6 bases). The CDR3 spans 15 residues. In germline, CDR1 is MNHEY, CDR2 SMNVEV (reference sequence). The ends were cut back, 5 bases at V and 2 bases at J, with 15 bases in the middle. In nucleotides, the CDR3 is TGTGCCAGCAGTCCCCAAGGGGGTAAAAACACTGAAGCTTTCTTT. Translated, it gives CASSPQGGKNTEAFF.

This clone was counted a single time. V gene TRBV18 combines with J gene TRBJ1-4; the match to TRBD1 covers 10 bases. The V gene end was trimmed by 6 bases and the J gene end by 4 bases; junction bases not matched to a gene: 5. Germline CDR1 is KGHSH and CDR2 is LQKENI. This CDR3 is 15 amino acids long. CDR3 amino acids: CASSNWDRGNEKLFF. In DNA form, the CDR3 reads TGTGCCAGCTCTAACTGGGACAGGGGTAATGAAAAACTGTTTTTT.

This clone occurred a few times. The V gene is TRBV10-3, the J gene TRBJ1-2, with no clear D. The CDR3 consists of 14 residues. Germline loops: CDR1 ENHRY, CDR2 SYGVKD. V dropped 3 bases and J dropped 1 base, with 9 bases sitting between them. The CDR3 sequence is CAISDPTDNYGYTF. CDR3 bases: TGTGCCATCAGTGACCCGACGGATAACTATGGCTACACCTTC.

This rearrangement joins TRBV5-1 to TRBJ1-2; D is perhaps TRBD1 (5 bases). Germline lookup yields CDR1 SGHRS and CDR2 YFSETQ. The CDR3 totals 17 residues. Between the trimmed V and J ends, which lost 7 bases and 0 bases, there was a span of 22 bases. CDR3 nucleotides: TGCGCCAGCGGACAACACAGGAACCAGGCTCCTAACTATGGCTACACCTTC. Its translation: CASGQHRNQAPNYGYTF.

CDR3 bases: TGTGCCAGCAGTGCAGGGTCCGTACTTCCCGGCGAGCAGTACTTC. Translated, it gives CASSAGSVLPGEQYF. V gene TRBV2 combines with J gene TRBJ2-7; D is perhaps TRBD1 (5 bases). CDR3 length equals 15 residues. Germline V CDR1 and CDR2: SNHLY, FYNNEI. V gave up 4 bases and J gave up 6 bases, with 19 bases separating them.

The chain is built from TRBV18 and TRBJ1-3; 11 bases are a match to TRBD1. There are 15 residues in the CDR3. Germline V gives CDR1 KGHSH, CDR2 LQKENI. V shed 10 bases and J 7 bases; nucleotides not matched to a gene: 12. CDR3 in amino acids: CANSRDRGLRNTIYF. The CDR3 region has the DNA TGTGCCAACTCCCGGGACAGGGGGTTACGGAACACCATATATTTT.

The V and J genes are TRBV4-3 and TRBJ2-5; 7 nucleotides line up with TRBD2. This CDR3 has 18 amino acids. Germline loops: CDR1 LGHNA, CDR2 YSLEER. J was trimmed by 1 base and V by 1 base; bases with no gene match: 12. The CDR3 DNA sequence: TGCGCCAGCAGCCAAGGGTCAGGTCGGAGCGGGGTCCAAGAGACCCAGTACTTC. This translates into CASSQGSGRSGVQETQYF.

The chain joins TRBV7-6 to TRBJ2-7, with 9 bases lining up with TRBD1. The germline V gene has CDR1 SGHVS and CDR2 FNYEAQ. This CDR3 spans 13 amino acids. The V segment lost 5 bases and the J segment 3 bases; nucleotides outside the gene matches: 2. Here the CDR3 reads CASSPDRGYEQYF. CDR3 bases: TGTGCCAGCAGCCCGGACAGGGGCTACGAGCAGTACTTC.

This clone came up a few times. V and J are TRBV18 and TRBJ2-6; unclear D gene. The germline CDR1 and CDR2 sequences are KGHSH and LQKENI. The CDR3 length is 17 residues. Trimming shortened V by 2 bases and J by 0 bases, and 11 bases separated the two germline ends. The CDR3: CASSPRQPSSGANVLTF. In nucleotides, the CDR3 is TGTGCCAGCTCACCAAGACAACCCAGCTCTGGGGCCAACGTCCTGACTTTC.

A few counts support this clone. This rearrangement joins TRBV6-6 to TRBJ1-2; the D gene is possibly TRBD1 (5 bases). Germline CDR1 MNHNY, CDR2 SVGAGI (reference sequence). The V end was cut by 0 bases, the J end by 6 bases, with 11 bases between. CDR3 size: 14 residues. CDR3 in amino acids: CASSYSGGENGYTF. The DNA for the CDR3 is TGTGCCAGCAGTTACTCCGGAGGGGAGAATGGCTACACCTTC.